The entry that follows covers one TCR beta chain sequence. Antigen unknown. The study sampled nominally healthy donors, though unrecorded immune exposures were likely. The data were obtained in a study of cytomegalovirus exposure and HLA in healthy donors. Whole-study context: Earlier work reported about 110 million unique TCR beta sequences from 180 million or so T cells.

CDR3 length: 14 residues. The V gene lost 6 bases and the J gene lost 2 bases, with 14 bases spanning the gap. CDR1 is MGHDK and CDR2 is SYGVNS in the germline V gene. Study-wide results and caveats: The authors considered a cluster of highly shared sequence variants likely to be a sequencing artifact. There were some public TCRs occurring in many donors, but most TCR sequences were rare.

Primers for the PCR totalled 60 Vbeta and 13 Jbeta. The repertoire was sequenced with immunoSEQ multiplex PCR; TCRdb's copy has only in-frame clones and lacks some. The sample has some 130,000 clones, roughly 63% seen once. The sequenced material came from PBMCs. The chain couples TRBV25-1 to TRBJ2-7; possible D gene TRBD1, 6 bases. The TCR sequence derives from a man younger than 45 in good health and CMV-seropositive. The DNA of the CDR3 is TGTGCCAGCAGCAGTAGACAGGCCACCTACGAGCAGTACTTC. This sequence encodes CASSSRQATYEQYF.